The sequence of this T cell receptor (beta chain) was determined in a study of blood T cell repertoires in COVID-19. With 4 bases removed from V and 3 bases from J, the gap between germline ends came to 6 bases. The CDR3 extends over 13 amino acids. CDR1 SEHNR and CDR2 FQNEAQ come from the germline V gene (reference sequence). Only in-frame clones appear in the TCRdb table, and some are missing; sequencing was by immunoSEQ multiplex PCR. The sample has 200,000 to 250,000 clones; about four fifths are singletons. This receptor was obtained from a man between 25 and 39 years old who had recovered from COVID-19. The J gene is TRBJ1-4, the V gene TRBV7-9, with D hard to call. The sequenced material came from peripheral blood. The CDR3 region has the DNA TGTGCCAGCAGCTCTAGGCCTAATGAAAAACTGTTTTTT. It encodes CASSSRPNEKLFF.